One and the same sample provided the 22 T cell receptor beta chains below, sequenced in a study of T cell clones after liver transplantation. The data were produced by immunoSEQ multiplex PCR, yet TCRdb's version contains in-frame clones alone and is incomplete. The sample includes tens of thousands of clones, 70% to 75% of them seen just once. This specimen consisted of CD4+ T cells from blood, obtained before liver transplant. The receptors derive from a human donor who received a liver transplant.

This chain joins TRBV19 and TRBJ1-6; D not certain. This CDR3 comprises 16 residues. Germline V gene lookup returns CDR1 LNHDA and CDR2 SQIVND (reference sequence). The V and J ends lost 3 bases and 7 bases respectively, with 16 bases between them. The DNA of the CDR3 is TGTGCCAGTAGTATCCAGCATAACTTCAGGAATTCACCCCTCCACTTT. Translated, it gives CASSIQHNFRNSPLHF.

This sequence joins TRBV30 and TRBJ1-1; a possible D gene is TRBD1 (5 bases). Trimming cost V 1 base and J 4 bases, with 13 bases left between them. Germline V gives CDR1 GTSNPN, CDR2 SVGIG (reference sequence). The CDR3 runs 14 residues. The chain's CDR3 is CAWSGQGVGTEAFF. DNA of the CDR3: TGTGCCTGGAGTGGGCAGGGCGTTGGCACTGAAGCTTTCTTT.

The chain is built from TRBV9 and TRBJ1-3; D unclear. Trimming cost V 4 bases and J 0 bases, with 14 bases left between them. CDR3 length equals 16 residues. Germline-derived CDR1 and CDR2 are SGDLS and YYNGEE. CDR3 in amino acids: CASSPSPRDSGNTIYF. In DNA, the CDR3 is TGTGCCAGCAGCCCAAGCCCCCGAGACTCTGGAAACACCATATATTTT. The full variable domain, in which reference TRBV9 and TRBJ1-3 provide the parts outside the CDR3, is DSGVTQTPKHLITATGQRVTLRCSPRSGDLSVYWYQQSLDQGLQFLIQYYNGEERAKGNILERFSAQQFPDLHSELNLSSLELGDSALYFCASSPSPRDSGNTIYFGEGSWLTVV.

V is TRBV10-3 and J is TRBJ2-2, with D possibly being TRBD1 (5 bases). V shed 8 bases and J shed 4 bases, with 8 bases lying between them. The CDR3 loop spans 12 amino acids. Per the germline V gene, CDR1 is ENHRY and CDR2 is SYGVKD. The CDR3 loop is CAIQGSTGELFF. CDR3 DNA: TGTGCCATCCAGGGTTCCACCGGGGAGCTGTTTTTT.

CDR3 loop: CASSKGDRWTDTQYF. The CDR3 DNA reads as TGTGCCAGCAGCAAAGGGGACAGGTGGACAGATACGCAGTATTTT. This chain connects TRBV2 to TRBJ2-3; 8 nucleotides line up with TRBD1. The germline V gene encodes CDR1 SNHLY and CDR2 FYNNEI. Unmatched junction bases numbered 8, after V lost 6 bases and J lost 3 bases. The CDR3 totals 15 residues.

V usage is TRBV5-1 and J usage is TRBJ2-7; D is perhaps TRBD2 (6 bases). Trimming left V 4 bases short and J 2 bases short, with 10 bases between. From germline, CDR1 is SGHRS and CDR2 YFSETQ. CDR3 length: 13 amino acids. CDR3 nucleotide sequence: TGCGCCAGCAGCCGAGGGGAGGCCTACGAGCAGTACTTC. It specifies CASSRGEAYEQYF. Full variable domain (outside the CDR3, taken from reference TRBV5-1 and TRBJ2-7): KAGVTQTPRYLIKTRGQQVTLSCSPISGHRSVSWYQQTPGQGLQFLFEYFSETQRNKGNFPGRFSGRQFSNSRSEMNVSTLELGDSALYLCASSRGEAYEQYFGPGTRLTVT.

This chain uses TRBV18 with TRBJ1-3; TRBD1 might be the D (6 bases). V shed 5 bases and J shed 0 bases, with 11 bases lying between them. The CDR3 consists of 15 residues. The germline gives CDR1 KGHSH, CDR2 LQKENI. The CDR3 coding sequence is TGTGCCAGCTCATCGGGACAAGACTCTGGAAACACCATATATTTT. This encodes CASSSGQDSGNTIYF. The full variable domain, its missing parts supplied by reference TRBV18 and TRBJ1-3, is NAGVMQNPRHLVRRRGQEARLRCSPMKGHSHVYWYRQLPEEGLKFMVYLQKENIIDESGMPKERFSAEFPKEGPSILRIQQVVRGDSAAYFCASSSGQDSGNTIYFGEGSWLTVV.

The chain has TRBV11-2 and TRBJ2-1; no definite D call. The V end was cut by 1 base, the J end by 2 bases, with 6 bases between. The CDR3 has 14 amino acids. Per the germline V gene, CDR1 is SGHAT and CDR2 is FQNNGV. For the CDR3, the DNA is TGTGCCAGCAGCTTAGGTACGGCCTACAATGAGCAGTTCTTC. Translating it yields CASSLGTAYNEQFF. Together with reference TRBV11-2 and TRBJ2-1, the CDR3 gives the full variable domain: EAGVAQSPRYKIIEKRQSVAFWCNPISGHATLYWYQQILGQGPKLLIQFQNNGVVDDSQLPKDRFSAERLKGVDSTLKIQPAKLEDSAVYLCASSLGTAYNEQFFGPGTRLTVL.

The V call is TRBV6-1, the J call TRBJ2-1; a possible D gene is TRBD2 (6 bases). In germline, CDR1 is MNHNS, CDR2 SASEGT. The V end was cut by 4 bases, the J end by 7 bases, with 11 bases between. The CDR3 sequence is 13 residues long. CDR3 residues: CASSGRDRNEQFF. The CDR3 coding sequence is TGTGCCAGCAGTGGGCGGGATCGGAATGAGCAGTTCTTC.

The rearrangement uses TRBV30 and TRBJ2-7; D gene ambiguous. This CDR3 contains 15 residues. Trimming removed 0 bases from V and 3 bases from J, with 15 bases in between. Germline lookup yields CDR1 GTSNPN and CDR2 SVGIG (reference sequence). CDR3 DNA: TGTGCCTGGAGTGTAAAAGGCGGATCCGACTACGAGCAGTACTTC. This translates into CAWSVKGGSDYEQYF.

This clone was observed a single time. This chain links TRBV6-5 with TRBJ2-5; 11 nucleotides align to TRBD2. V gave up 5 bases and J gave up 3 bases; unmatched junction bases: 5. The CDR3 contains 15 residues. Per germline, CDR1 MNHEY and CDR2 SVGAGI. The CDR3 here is CASSGLGLAEETQYF. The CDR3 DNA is TGTGCCAGCAGTGGCCTGGGACTAGCGGAAGAGACCCAGTACTTC.

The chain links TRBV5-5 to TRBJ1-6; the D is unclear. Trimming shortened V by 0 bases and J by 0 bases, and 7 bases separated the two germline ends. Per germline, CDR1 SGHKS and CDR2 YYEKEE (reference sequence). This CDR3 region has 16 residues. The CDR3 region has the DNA TGTGCCAGCAGCTTGGACAGTAGCTCCTATAATTCACCCCTCCACTTT. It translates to CASSLDSSSYNSPLHF.

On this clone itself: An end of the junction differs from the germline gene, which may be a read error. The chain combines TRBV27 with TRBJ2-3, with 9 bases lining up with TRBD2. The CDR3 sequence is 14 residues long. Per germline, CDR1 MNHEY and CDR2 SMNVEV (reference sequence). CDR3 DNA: TGTGCCAGCAGTCAGGGGACTAGCAAAGATACGCAGTATTTT. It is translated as CASSQGTSKDTQYF.

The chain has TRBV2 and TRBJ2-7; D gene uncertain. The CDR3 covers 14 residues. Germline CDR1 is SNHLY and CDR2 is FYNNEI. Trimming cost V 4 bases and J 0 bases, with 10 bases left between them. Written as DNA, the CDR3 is TGTGCCAGCAGTGTAGGCGGCTACTCCTACGAGCAGTACTTC. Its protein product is CASSVGGYSYEQYF.

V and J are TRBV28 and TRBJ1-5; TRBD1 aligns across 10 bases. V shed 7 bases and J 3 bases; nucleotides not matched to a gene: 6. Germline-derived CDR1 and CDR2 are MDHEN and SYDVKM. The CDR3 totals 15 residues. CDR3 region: CASTFGQGDNQPQHF. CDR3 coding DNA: TGTGCCAGCACCTTTGGACAGGGGGACAATCAGCCCCAGCATTTT.

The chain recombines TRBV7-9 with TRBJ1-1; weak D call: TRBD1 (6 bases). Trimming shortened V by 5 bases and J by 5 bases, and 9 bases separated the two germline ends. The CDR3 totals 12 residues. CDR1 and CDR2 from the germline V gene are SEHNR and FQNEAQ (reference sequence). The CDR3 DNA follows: TGTGCCAGCAGCAGAACAGGGACTGAAGCTTTCTTT. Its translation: CASSRTGTEAFF.

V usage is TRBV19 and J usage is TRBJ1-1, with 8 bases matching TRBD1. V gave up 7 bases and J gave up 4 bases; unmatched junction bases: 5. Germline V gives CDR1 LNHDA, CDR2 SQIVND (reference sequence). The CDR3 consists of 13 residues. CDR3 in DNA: TGTGCCAGTACCGGACAGGGACTCACTGAAGCTTTCTTT. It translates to CASTGQGLTEAFF.

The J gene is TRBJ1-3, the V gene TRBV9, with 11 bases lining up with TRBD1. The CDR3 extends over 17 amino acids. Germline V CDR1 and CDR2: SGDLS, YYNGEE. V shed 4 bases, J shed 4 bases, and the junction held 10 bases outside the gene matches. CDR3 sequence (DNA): TGTGCCAGCAGCCGCCGGACAGGGGGCTCCTCCGGAAACACCATATATTTT. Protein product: CASSRRTGGSSGNTIYF. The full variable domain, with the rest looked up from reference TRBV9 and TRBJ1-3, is DSGVTQTPKHLITATGQRVTLRCSPRSGDLSVYWYQQSLDQGLQFLIQYYNGEERAKGNILERFSAQQFPDLHSELNLSSLELGDSALYFCASSRRTGGSSGNTIYFGEGSWLTVV.

The CDR3 DNA follows: TGTGCCAGCAGTTTCATGGACAGGGACACTGAAGCTTTCTTT. Amino acid sequence: CASSFMDRDTEAFF. The gene calls are TRBV6-6 and TRBJ1-1, with 8 bases that match TRBD1. The V segment lost 4 bases and the J segment 3 bases; nucleotides outside the gene matches: 4. Germline V gene lookup returns CDR1 MNHNY and CDR2 SVGAGI (reference sequence). CDR3 length equals 14 residues.

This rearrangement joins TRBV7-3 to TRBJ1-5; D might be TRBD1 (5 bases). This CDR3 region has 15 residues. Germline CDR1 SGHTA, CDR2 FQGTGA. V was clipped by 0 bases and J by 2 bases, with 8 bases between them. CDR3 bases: TGTGCCAGCAGCTTAACCGGGGGTGGCAATCAGCCCCAGCATTTT. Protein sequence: CASSLTGGGNQPQHF.

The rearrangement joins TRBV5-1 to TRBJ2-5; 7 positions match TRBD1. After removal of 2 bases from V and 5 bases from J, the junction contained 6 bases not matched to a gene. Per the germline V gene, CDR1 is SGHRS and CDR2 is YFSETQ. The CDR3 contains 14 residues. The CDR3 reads CASSFYRGSETQYF. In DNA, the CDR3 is TGCGCCAGCAGCTTTTACAGGGGTAGCGAGACCCAGTACTTC.

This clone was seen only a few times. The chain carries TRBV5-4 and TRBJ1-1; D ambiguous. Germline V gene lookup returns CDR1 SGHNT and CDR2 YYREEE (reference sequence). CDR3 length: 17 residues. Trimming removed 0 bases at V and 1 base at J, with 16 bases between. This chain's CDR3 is CASSLAPNGVKNTEAFF. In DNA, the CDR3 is TGTGCCAGCAGCTTGGCTCCCAACGGGGTTAAGAACACTGAAGCTTTCTTT.